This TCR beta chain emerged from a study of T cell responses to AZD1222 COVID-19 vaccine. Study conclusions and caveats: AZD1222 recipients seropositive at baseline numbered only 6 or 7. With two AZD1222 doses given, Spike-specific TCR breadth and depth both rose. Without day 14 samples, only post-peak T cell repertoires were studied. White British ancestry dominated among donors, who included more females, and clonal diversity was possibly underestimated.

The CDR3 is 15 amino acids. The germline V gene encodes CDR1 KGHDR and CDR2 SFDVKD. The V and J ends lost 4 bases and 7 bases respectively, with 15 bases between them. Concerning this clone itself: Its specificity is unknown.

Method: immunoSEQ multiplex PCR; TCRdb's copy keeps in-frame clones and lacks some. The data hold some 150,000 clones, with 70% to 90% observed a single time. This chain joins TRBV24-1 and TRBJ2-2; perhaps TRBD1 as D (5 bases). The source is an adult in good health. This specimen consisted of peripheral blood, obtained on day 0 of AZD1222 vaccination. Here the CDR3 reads CATSDQQGLGGELFF. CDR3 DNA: TGTGCCACCAGTGACCAGCAGGGCTTGGGCGGGGAGCTGTTTTTT.